This T cell receptor beta chain was recovered during a study of T cells in Graves' hyperthyroidism and ophthalmopathy. Regions amplified from RNA transcripts were the TCR beta CDR3 regions. Primed by the HTBI set, a first-round RT-PCR was run on the TCR CDR3. TCRdb re-analysed the multiplex PCR reads in MiXCR, keeping a single row per CDR3 protein. The sample carries some 250,000 distinct CDR3 sequences, 14% to 15% recorded once. This clonotype showed up just a few times. Patients aged 18 to 65 had newly diagnosed hyperthyroidism lasting under 2 months. V shed 0 bases and J shed 7 bases, with 16 bases lying between them. Germline V CDR1 and CDR2: SGHDN, FVKESK. CDR3 length: 15 residues.

This clonotype originated in a woman aged 40-49 years with Graves' hyperthyroidism that later progressed to Graves' ophthalmopathy. The chain combines TRBV14 with TRBJ2-7, with a weak D call TRBD1 (7 bases). Sequences were obtained from blood. CDR3 in amino acids: CASSQDRGAAQEQYF. The CDR3, as DNA: TGTGCCAGCAGCCAAGACAGGGGGGCCGCTCAGGAGCAGTACTTC.